The sequence of this T cell receptor (beta chain) was determined in a study of T cells in Graves' hyperthyroidism and ophthalmopathy. Preceding any ophthalmopathy symptoms, the blood sample dates from first hyperthyroidism diagnosis. Researchers amplified the TCR beta CDR3 regions from RNA transcripts. In the first-round RT-PCR of the TCR CDR3, the HTBI primer set was used. TCRdb reprocessed the multiplex PCR reads with MiXCR, giving one entry per CDR3 protein. The sample shows 280,000 or so distinct CDR3 sequences, about 16% of them seen only once. CDR3 length: 15 amino acids. The germline V and J ends were trimmed by 7 bases and 2 bases, with 15 bases remaining between them. Germline lookup yields CDR1 KGHDR and CDR2 SFDVKD.

The sequenced sample consisted of blood. The sequence came from a woman aged 50 to 60 with Graves' hyperthyroidism that later progressed to Graves' ophthalmopathy. The chain is built from TRBV24-1 and TRBJ2-3; D is possibly TRBD2 (5 bases). CDR3 nucleotides: TGTGCCACCAGCCATGGAGGCTTTAACACAGATACGCAGTATTTT. Amino acid sequence: CATSHGGFNTDTQYF.